Listed below are T cell receptor beta chains from one sample, sequenced in a study of technical replicates of blood from several donors. Some clones are missing from TCRdb's copy, which holds only in-frame ones; the method was immunoSEQ multiplex PCR. In the table there are 100,000 or so clones, just over 95% of which are singletons. The sample taken for sequencing was T cells isolated from PBMCs. Source of these receptors: a human donor in good health. Both conserved end residues are part of each CDR3. The D gene is left open where the match is weak. The size entry is marked missing in some rows and otherwise reads once, few, many or a size class.

j_call v_call clone_size d_call cdr3_aa cdr3_nt
TRBJ1-1 TRBV28 once TRBD1 CASRGDRGGTEAFF TGTGCCAGCAGGGGGGACAGGGGAGGGACTGAAGCTTTCTTT
TRBJ1-1 TRBV7-9 . . CASSAATGNTEAFF TGTGCCAGCAGCGCCGCGACAGGGAACACTGAAGCTTTCTTT
TRBJ2-1 TRBV7-9 . TRBD2 CASSLLLGGRAGGEQFF TGTGCCAGCAGCCTCCTCCTGGGAGGGAGGGCCGGAGGCGAGCAGTTCTTC
TRBJ2-7 TRBV5-4 . . CASSLDRDEQYF TGTGCCAGCAGCTTGGACAGGGACGAGCAGTACTTC
TRBJ2-5 TRBV19 . . CASSMSRDTSETQYF TGTGCCAGTAGTATGTCCAGGGATACCTCAGAGACCCAGTACTTC
TRBJ1-1 TRBV19 . . CASKLLGNTEAFF TGTGCCAGTAAACTATTGGGGAACACTGAAGCTTTCTTT
TRBJ2-5 TRBV11-3 . . CASSLEFSGETQYF TGTGCCAGCAGCCTAGAGTTTTCGGGGGAGACCCAGTACTTC
TRBJ2-5 TRBV4-1 . . CASSQVQAIQETQYF TGCGCCAGCAGCCAAGTCCAAGCGATACAAGAGACCCAGTACTTC
TRBJ2-7 TRBV6-5 . TRBD2 CASSPNPGLAYEQYF TGTGCCAGCAGTCCTAACCCGGGACTAGCCTACGAGCAGTACTTC
TRBJ2-1 TRBV5-1 . TRBD2 CASSLVPGLALYNEQFF TGCGCCAGCAGCTTGGTCCCGGGACTAGCGCTTTACAATGAGCAGTTCTTC
TRBJ1-1 TRBV5-6 . . CASSLAGTLNTEAFF TGTGCCAGCAGCTTGGCCGGGACACTGAACACTGAAGCTTTCTTT
TRBJ2-5 TRBV9 . . CASSPAGQETQYF TGTGCCAGCAGCCCCGCGGGCCAAGAGACCCAGTACTTC
TRBJ1-5 TRBV6-1 once TRBD1 CASSIGTGQGPQHF TGTGCCAGCAGTATCGGGACAGGCCAAGGGCCCCAGCATTTT
TRBJ1-3 TRBV7-8 . . CASSLGRGVSGNTIYF TGTGCCAGCAGCTTAGGGCGCGGGGTCTCTGGAAACACCATATATTTT
TRBJ2-3 TRBV10-1 once . CASSASTDTQYF TGCGCCAGCAGTGCAAGCACAGATACGCAGTATTTT
TRBJ1-5 TRBV18 . . CASSPSPGDQPQHF TGTGCCAGCTCACCTAGTCCAGGGGATCAGCCCCAGCATTTT
TRBJ2-3 TRBV9 . . CASSVMRQGGTDTQYF TGTGCCAGCAGCGTCATGAGACAGGGAGGTACAGATACGCAGTATTTT
TRBJ1-6 TRBV5-1 . TRBD1 CASSTYPGQTNSPLHF TGCGCCAGCAGCACCTACCCGGGACAGACCAATTCACCCCTCCACTTT
TRBJ1-1 TRBV29-1 . . CSATDIKNTEAFF TGCAGCGCCACGGACATAAAGAACACTGAAGCTTTCTTT
TRBJ2-7 TRBV19 . TRBD1 CASSIVPGQGGYEQYF TGTGCCAGTAGTATAGTACCCGGACAGGGCGGGTACGAGCAGTACTTC
TRBJ1-1 TRBV7-9 once . CASSFGGAVNTEAFF TGTGCCAGCAGCTTTGGGGGGGCAGTTAACACTGAAGCTTTCTTT
TRBJ1-1 TRBV6-1 once . CASRVQGENTEAFF TGTGCCAGCAGGGTACAGGGAGAGAACACTGAAGCTTTCTTT